This T cell receptor (beta chain) emerged from a study of identical twins. General study results and limits: Abundant beta clonotypes from cord blood had fewer insertions, unlike memory repertoires, which showed none. Models underestimated how often monozygotic twins shared out-of-frame TCR alpha.

TCRdb recomputed calls from the 5' RACE reads with MiXCR, one row per CDR3 protein. The table shows some 900,000 distinct CDR3 sequences, with roughly 12% occurring only once. The CDR3 contains 16 residues. Germline CDR1 SGHVS, CDR2 FQNEAQ. With 2 bases removed from V and 0 bases from J, the gap between germline ends came to 11 bases. With no exceptions, donors were healthy Caucasians. This clonotype was detected a few times. Its specificity is not known. Separately, the same data were catalogued under a study of yellow fever vaccine responses in identical twins.

The specimen was PBMCs. The receptor's source is a woman under 30 in good health. This rearrangement joins TRBV7-8 to TRBJ1-5; D not resolved. This CDR3 reads CASSLRGLLSNQPQHF. CDR3 nucleotides: TGTGCCAGCAGCTTACGCGGACTGCTTAGCAATCAGCCCCAGCATTTT.